One and the same sample provided the 32 T cell receptor beta chains below, sequenced in a study of graft-versus-host responses after intestinal transplantation. The method was immunoSEQ multiplex PCR; TCRdb's version includes in-frame clones alone and lacks a portion of them. This table has about 39,000 clones, roughly 95% appearing once. These receptors have no known antigen. The sequencing used unstimulated CD8+ T cells sorted from spleen or lymph node cells, collected before transplant. Every receptor here comes from a human donor who was the organ donor for an intestinal transplant.

The rearrangement joins TRBV4-1 to TRBJ1-1; TRBD1 is a possible D gene (6 bases). The CDR3 sequence is 15 residues long. The ends were cut back, 2 bases at V and 5 bases at J, with 15 bases in the middle. Germline values: CDR1 MGHRA, CDR2 YSYEKL. The CDR3 loop is CASSQYREGGTEAFF. CDR3 in DNA: TGCGCCAGCAGCCAATATCGAGAGGGGGGGACTGAAGCTTTCTTT.

The V and J genes are TRBV14 and TRBJ2-7; D gene uncertain. Germline V gives CDR1 SGHDN, CDR2 FVKESK. The CDR3 runs 13 residues. V dropped 0 bases and J dropped 1 base, with 4 bases sitting between them. Written as DNA, the CDR3 is TGTGCCAGCAGCCAAGACAGGTCCTACGAGCAGTACTTC. This codes for CASSQDRSYEQYF.

The chain couples TRBV2 to TRBJ2-3, with TRBD2 identical over 9 bases. Germline V lookup: CDR1 SNHLY, CDR2 FYNNEI. V gave up 8 bases and J gave up 3 bases; unmatched junction bases: 3. The length of the CDR3 is 13 residues. Here the CDR3 DNA reads TGTGCCAGCCCGGGACTAGCAACAGATACGCAGTATTTT. Translating gives CASPGLATDTQYF.

The chain joins TRBV9 to TRBJ1-2; a possible D gene is TRBD1 (5 bases). Germline V gene sequence: CDR1 SGDLS, CDR2 YYNGEE. The V end lost 2 bases, the J end lost 4 bases, and 9 bases lay between the germline ends. The CDR3 covers 13 residues. Written as DNA, the CDR3 is TGTGCCAGCAGCGTGGACGGGGGCTATGGCTACACCTTC. Residues: CASSVDGGYGYTF.

The J gene is TRBJ1-3, the V gene TRBV10-3, with TRBD1 matching over 9 bases. V lost 6 bases, J lost 6 bases, and 6 bases stayed unmatched. CDR3 length: 14 amino acids. CDR1 is ENHRY and CDR2 is SYGVKD in the germline V gene. The CDR3 DNA follows: TGTGCCATCAGGGATACAGGGGGCACAAACACCATATATTTT. This codes for CAIRDTGGTNTIYF.

The rearrangement links TRBV5-4 to TRBJ2-2; 10 nucleotides match TRBD2. The CDR3 sequence is 14 residues long. V shed 6 bases and J 3 bases; nucleotides not matched to a gene: 2. Germline loops: CDR1 SGHNT, CDR2 YYREEE (reference sequence). CDR3 protein: CASTLAGDTGELFF. The CDR3 bases are TGTGCCAGCACCCTAGCGGGGGACACCGGGGAGCTGTTTTTT.

The V and J genes are TRBV30 and TRBJ2-5; 8 bases line up with TRBD2. Looked up from germline, CDR1 is GTSNPN and CDR2 is SVGIG (reference sequence). This CDR3 spans 12 amino acids. V shed 3 bases, J shed 5 bases, and the junction held 2 bases outside the gene matches. As DNA, the CDR3 is TGTGCCTGGAGCACTAGCGGCGAGACCCAGTACTTC. This translates into CAWSTSGETQYF.

V is TRBV5-1 and J is TRBJ1-1; D is perhaps TRBD1 (6 bases). The germline V gene has CDR1 SGHRS and CDR2 YFSETQ. Trimming removed 0 bases from V and 6 bases from J, with 12 bases in between. The CDR3 consists of 14 residues. CDR3 DNA sequence: TGCGCCAGCAGCTTGGTAGGGGGTAGCGCTGAAGCTTTCTTT. Amino acid sequence: CASSLVGGSAEAFF. The full variable domain, in which reference TRBV5-1 and TRBJ1-1 provide the parts outside the CDR3, is KAGVTQTPRYLIKTRGQQVTLSCSPISGHRSVSWYQQTPGQGLQFLFEYFSETQRNKGNFPGRFSGRQFSNSRSEMNVSTLELGDSALYLCASSLVGGSAEAFFGQGTRLTVV.

The chain couples TRBV20-1 to TRBJ1-2, with unresolved D. V was shortened by 6 bases and J by 8 bases, with 10 bases between the two germline ends. The CDR3 sequence is 10 residues long. The germline V gene encodes CDR1 DFQATT and CDR2 SNEGSKA (reference sequence). In DNA, the CDR3 is TGCAGTGCCAGCCCACAGGGCTACACCTTC. It translates to CSASPQGYTF.

The chain uses TRBV4-1 and TRBJ1-2, with D perhaps TRBD1 (5 bases). V was shortened by 1 base and J by 8 bases, with 14 bases between the two germline ends. CDR3 length: 14 residues. Per germline, CDR1 MGHRA and CDR2 YSYEKL. Here the CDR3 DNA reads TGCGCCAGCAGCCAAGTGGGGGAAGGGTCGGGCTACACCTTC. Protein: CASSQVGEGSGYTF.

The gene calls are TRBV27 and TRBJ1-5; 10 bases match TRBD1. This CDR3 region has 15 residues. V shed 6 bases and J 3 bases; nucleotides not matched to a gene: 5. Germline V gene lookup returns CDR1 MNHEY and CDR2 SMNVEV (reference sequence). CDR3 sequence reads: CASRRTGGVNQPQHF. The DNA for the CDR3 is TGTGCCAGCAGGCGGACAGGGGGGGTCAATCAGCCCCAGCATTTT.

The rearrangement uses TRBV9 and TRBJ2-7; TRBD2 matches at 7 bases. The germline CDR1 and CDR2 sequences are SGDLS and YYNGEE. This CDR3 is 15 amino acids long. V shed 0 bases and J 2 bases; nucleotides not matched to a gene: 5. CDR3 DNA sequence: TGTGCCAGCAGCGTAGGGGGCGGGGGAGCCTACGAGCAGTACTTC. This encodes CASSVGGGGAYEQYF.

The J gene is TRBJ2-5, the V gene TRBV25-1, with TRBD1 matching over 8 bases. The CDR3 is 13 residues long. Germline CDR1 and CDR2: MGHDK and SYGVNS. With V trimmed by 6 bases and J by 3 bases, 3 bases remained unmatched. The CDR3 bases are TGTGCCAGCAGACGACAGGGGAAAGAGACCCAGTACTTC. The encoded protein is CASRRQGKETQYF.

In this sample, this clone turned up once. This chain joins TRBV6-1 and TRBJ2-2; TRBD2 aligns across 8 bases. Germline V gene data show CDR1 as MNHNS and CDR2 as SASEGT. V dropped 6 bases and J dropped 4; count of bases not matched to a gene: 7. The CDR3 totals 15 residues. The chain's CDR3 is CASSYGGAGTGELFF. The CDR3, as DNA: TGTGCCAGCAGCTACGGGGGGGCGGGCACCGGGGAGCTGTTTTTT.

V gene TRBV4-3 combines with J gene TRBJ2-6; tentative D call: TRBD1 (5 bases). The CDR3 is 16 residues long. Germline values: CDR1 LGHNA, CDR2 YSLEER. Trimming cost V 0 bases and J 2 bases, with 8 bases left between them. CDR3 sequence reads: CASSQDEGAGANVLTF. CDR3 DNA sequence: TGCGCCAGCAGCCAAGATGAAGGGGCTGGGGCCAACGTCCTGACTTTC.

The rearrangement uses TRBV6-5 and TRBJ1-4; possible D gene TRBD1, 6 bases. V gave up 5 bases and J gave up 3 bases, with 13 bases separating them. This CDR3 region has 15 residues. The germline V gene encodes CDR1 MNHEY and CDR2 SVGAGI. In nucleotides, the CDR3 is TGTGCCAGCAGTGCAAACAGGGTTCCTAATGAAAAACTGTTTTTT. Protein product: CASSANRVPNEKLFF.

The rearrangement joins TRBV4-1 to TRBJ1-1; a possible D gene is TRBD1 (5 bases). The CDR3 covers 15 residues. The ends were cut back, 0 bases at V and 4 bases at J, with 12 bases in the middle. From germline, CDR1 is MGHRA and CDR2 YSYEKL. CDR3 sequence: CASSQDHQGSTEAFF. The CDR3 DNA is TGCGCCAGCAGCCAAGATCACCAGGGTTCCACTGAAGCTTTCTTT.

The V and J genes are TRBV9 and TRBJ1-6; D is uncertain. Per the germline V gene, CDR1 is SGDLS and CDR2 is YYNGEE. Deletions cut 0 bases from V and 0 bases from J, with 13 bases between. The CDR3 runs 18 residues. CDR3 sequence: CASSVEDSLSSYNSPLHF. CDR3 in DNA: TGTGCCAGCAGCGTAGAGGACTCTCTAAGCTCCTATAATTCACCCCTCCACTTT.

CDR3 amino acids: CASRVVGSGPEQYF. Here the CDR3 DNA reads TGTGCCAGCAGGGTTGTCGGCAGTGGTCCCGAGCAGTACTTC. This chain links TRBV6-1 with TRBJ2-7; no firm D call. Germline assignment: CDR1 MNHNS and CDR2 SASEGT. The CDR3 consists of 14 residues. V was cut by 6 bases and J by 6 bases, with 18 bases left in between.

This chain connects TRBV9 to TRBJ2-2; 8 nucleotides align to TRBD1. V was pared by 2 bases and J by 4 bases, with 10 bases of the junction left unmatched. The V gene's germline CDR1 is SGDLS and CDR2 YYNGEE. This CDR3 spans 17 amino acids. CDR3 sequence reads: CASSVATGGEGTGELFF. In nucleotides, the CDR3 is TGTGCCAGCAGCGTTGCCACAGGGGGAGAAGGCACCGGGGAGCTGTTTTTT. The full variable domain, with the rest looked up from reference TRBV9 and TRBJ2-2, is DSGVTQTPKHLITATGQRVTLRCSPRSGDLSVYWYQQSLDQGLQFLIQYYNGEERAKGNILERFSAQQFPDLHSELNLSSLELGDSALYFCASSVATGGEGTGELFFGEGSRLTVL.

The chain links TRBV29-1 to TRBJ2-7, with TRBD2 matching over 12 bases. The junction had 1 base not matched to a gene; V was cut back by 3 bases and J by 4 bases. There are 13 residues in the CDR3. Germline CDR1 and CDR2: SQVTM and ANQGSEA. The CDR3 DNA sequence: TGCAGCGTTGACCTAGCGGGGGGGTACGAGCAGTACTTC. Its protein product is CSVDLAGGYEQYF.

The V gene is TRBV11-3, the J gene TRBJ2-2; D may be TRBD2 (5 bases). Trimming removed 5 bases from V and 4 bases from J, with 14 bases in between. The CDR3 runs to 15 residues. The V gene's germline CDR1 is SGHNT and CDR2 YENEEA. CDR3 in amino acids: CASSNGVETTGELFF. In DNA, the CDR3 is TGTGCCAGCAGCAACGGGGTCGAGACCACCGGGGAGCTGTTTTTT. The full variable domain, with the rest looked up from reference TRBV11-3 and TRBJ2-2, is EAGVVQSPRYKIIEKKQPVAFWCNPISGHNTLYWYLQNLGQGPELLIRYENEEAVDDSQLPKDRFSAERLKGVDSTLKIQPAELGDSAVYLCASSNGVETTGELFFGEGSRLTVL.

V gene TRBV30 combines with J gene TRBJ1-6; D perhaps matches TRBD1 (6 bases). The CDR3 extends over 14 amino acids. In germline, CDR1 is GTSNPN, CDR2 SVGIG (reference sequence). Trimming left V 4 bases short and J 7 bases short, with 14 bases between. The DNA of the CDR3 is TGTGCCTGGACTCCTTCAGGGGCGAATTCACCCCTCCACTTT. Protein: CAWTPSGANSPLHF.

This chain uses TRBV6-4 with TRBJ1-1; the D is unclear. The CDR3 has 14 residues. V lost 7 bases to trimming and J lost 1 base, with 13 bases between them. Germline-derived CDR1 and CDR2 are MRHNA and SNTAGT. CDR3 DNA sequence: TGTGCCAGCAAGGTGGCGGGTGGGAACACTGAAGCTTTCTTT. Protein: CASKVAGGNTEAFF.

The V call is TRBV27, the J call TRBJ2-7; D not certain. Germline CDR1 MNHEY, CDR2 SMNVEV (reference sequence). The CDR3 has 13 amino acids. V was pared by 6 bases and J by 0 bases, with 9 bases between. The CDR3 protein is CASSTGPSYEQYF. The CDR3 DNA reads as TGTGCCAGCAGCACCGGGCCCTCCTACGAGCAGTACTTC.

This clone was detected only once. The chain carries TRBV18 and TRBJ1-2, with D possibly TRBD1 on 6 matching bases. CDR3 size: 16 residues. V lost 1 base, J lost 6 bases, and 18 bases lay in between. Per the germline V gene, CDR1 is KGHSH and CDR2 is LQKENI. The CDR3 spells CASSPRGARQDHGYTF. For the CDR3, the DNA is TGTGCCAGCTCACCACGGGGGGCCAGACAGGACCATGGCTACACCTTC.

In DNA, the CDR3 is TGCGCCAGCAGTCGCCCAGGGGGTGTGAGAAACACCATATATTTT. It encodes CASSRPGGVRNTIYF. This rearrangement joins TRBV23-1 to TRBJ1-3; 7 nucleotides agree with TRBD1. TRBV23-1 is an ORF for which the function is uncertain. This CDR3 has 15 residues. The ends lost 4 bases at V and 5 bases at J; junction bases unmatched: 8.

A single count supports this clone. The chain combines TRBV7-9 with TRBJ2-5; TRBD2 aligns across 9 bases. J was trimmed by 3 bases and V by 4 bases; bases with no gene match: 3. The CDR3 has 14 residues. From germline, CDR1 is SEHNR and CDR2 FQNEAQ (reference sequence). The CDR3 sequence: CASSSRGGEETQYF. Here the CDR3 DNA reads TGTGCCAGCAGCTCCCGCGGGGGGGAAGAGACCCAGTACTTC.

The chain carries TRBV27 and TRBJ2-7; a possible D gene is TRBD1 (6 bases). This CDR3 spans 14 amino acids. Between the trimmed V and J ends, which lost 4 bases and 2 bases, there was a span of 12 bases. Germline V gene lookup returns CDR1 MNHEY and CDR2 SMNVEV (reference sequence). CDR3 in amino acids: CASSSYRVPYEQYF. The CDR3 DNA reads as TGTGCCAGCAGTTCTTACAGGGTGCCCTACGAGCAGTACTTC.

V usage is TRBV30 and J usage is TRBJ2-7; 9 bases fit TRBD1. Trimming at V came to 4 bases and at J to 6 bases, leaving 4 bases not matched to a gene. The CDR3 has 12 residues. Germline V gene sequence: CDR1 GTSNPN, CDR2 SVGIG (reference sequence). The CDR3 region is CAWTPDRGEQYF. As DNA, the CDR3 is TGTGCCTGGACTCCGGACAGGGGCGAGCAGTACTTC.

CDR3 bases: TGTGCCAGCAGACCTACAGGGGGAATTGACGAGCAGTACTTC. The encoded protein is CASRPTGGIDEQYF. V usage is TRBV7-9 and J usage is TRBJ2-7; 8 bases align to TRBD1. The CDR3 has 14 residues. V shed 6 bases and J 5 bases; nucleotides not matched to a gene: 9. Germline lookup yields CDR1 SEHNR and CDR2 FQNEAQ (reference sequence).

This chain joins TRBV5-1 and TRBJ2-4; TRBD2 matches at 14 bases. Trimming at V came to 4 bases and at J to 0 bases, leaving 9 bases not matched to a gene. Germline lookup yields CDR1 SGHRS and CDR2 YFSETQ. This CDR3 has 19 amino acids. The CDR3 here is CASSGLAGGPSKAKNIQYF. The CDR3 bases are TGCGCCAGCAGCGGACTAGCGGGGGGTCCCAGTAAAGCCAAAAACATTCAGTACTTC.